The clone carrying this T cell receptor beta chain was seen a handful of times. Its antigen is currently unknown. CDR1 and CDR2 from the germline V gene are GTSNPN and SVGIG (reference sequence). J lost 5 bases, V lost 5 bases, and 3 bases had no gene match. The CDR3 is 12 residues long. Molecular barcoding with unique molecular identifiers was used for the TCRbeta library. From the PCR reads, TCRdb called clonotypes with MiXCR, one entry per CDR3 protein. The table has approximately 500,000 distinct CDR3 sequences, about 11% seen once. The sample originates from a study of T-cell reconstitution after alpha-beta-depleted transplantation in children. Study outcomes and limitations: The main origin of T-cell counts and diversity one year after transplant was newly produced T cells.

This clonotype originated in a child aged 2 to 15 with inherited bone marrow failure, due to receive a stem cell transplant. The chain uses TRBV30 and TRBJ2-7; 10 nucleotides line up with TRBD1. Sequences were derived from PBMCs, sampled before TCRalphabeta/CD19-depleted stem cell transplant. The CDR3 sequence: CAWSGQGNEQYF. In DNA, the CDR3 is TGTGCCTGGTCGGGACAGGGGAACGAGCAGTACTTC.